The 7 T cell receptor beta chains reported below all come from one sample, sequenced in a study of OX40 agonist ivuxolimab in advanced cancers. Clones were read by immunoSEQ multiplex PCR, and TCRdb kept only the in-frame ones, dropping some. This table holds roughly 75,000 clones, approximately 86% found once. Sample: CD4+ or CD8+ T cells sorted from blood, taken in a trial of the OX40 agonist ivuxolimab. The receptors were sampled from an adult with an advanced solid tumor such as melanoma, head and neck, liver or kidney cancer.

The chain has TRBV5-1 and TRBJ2-2; D is uncertain. This CDR3 is 14 amino acids long. The germline gives CDR1 SGHRS, CDR2 YFSETQ. The V end was cut by 0 bases, the J end by 1 base, with 4 bases between. CDR3 protein: CASSLGQNTGELFF. The CDR3, as DNA: TGCGCCAGCAGCTTGGGGCAGAACACCGGGGAGCTGTTTTTT.

The V call is TRBV4-3, the J call TRBJ2-3; TRBD2 aligns across 10 bases. The CDR3 totals 18 residues. CDR1 and CDR2 from the germline V gene are LGHNA and YSLEER. Germline trimming cut 0 bases from V and 0 bases from J; bases unmatched to any gene: 6. The DNA for the CDR3 is TGCGCCAGCAGCCAAGACCTACTAGCGGGAACTAGCACAGATACGCAGTATTTT. Its translation: CASSQDLLAGTSTDTQYF.

This chain joins TRBV5-1 and TRBJ2-5, with TRBD2 matching over 14 bases. Unmatched junction bases numbered 12, after V lost 4 bases and J lost 4 bases. CDR1 is SGHRS and CDR2 is YFSETQ in the germline V gene. The CDR3 spans 18 residues. The CDR3 sequence: CASSVNPTSGRAGETQYF. The CDR3 DNA reads TGCGCCAGCAGCGTGAACCCGACTAGCGGGAGGGCCGGAGAGACCCAGTACTTC.

This clone was detected only once. V gene TRBV18 combines with J gene TRBJ1-4; 11 bases are a match to TRBD1. The CDR3 has 14 residues. Trimming removed 3 bases from V and 6 bases from J; junction bases left unmatched: 0. Germline V lookup: CDR1 KGHSH, CDR2 LQKENI. CDR3 sequence reads: CASSPGQGDEKLFF. The CDR3 DNA reads as TGTGCCAGCTCACCGGGACAGGGGGATGAAAAACTGTTTTTT.

This chain connects TRBV4-1 to TRBJ1-5, with TRBD1 identical over 10 bases. Unmatched junction bases numbered 2, after V lost 1 base and J lost 2 bases. This CDR3 region has 16 residues. Germline assignment: CDR1 MGHRA and CDR2 YSYEKL. The DNA of the CDR3 is TGCGCCAGCAGCCAAGTTGGGACAGGGGGCAATCAGCCCCAGCATTTT. It encodes CASSQVGTGGNQPQHF.

This clone appeared a single time. The J gene is TRBJ2-5, the V gene TRBV5-1, with D unresolved. With 5 bases removed from V and 5 bases from J, the gap between germline ends came to 16 bases. The CDR3 totals 14 residues. In germline, CDR1 is SGHRS, CDR2 YFSETQ. The CDR3 DNA reads as TGCGCCAGCAGTATTGGAGTAACCGGGGAGACCCAGTACTTC. It translates to CASSIGVTGETQYF.

CDR3 sequence (DNA): TGTGCCAGTAGTATACTAGGGTTTCGTAGCAATCAGCCCCAGCATTTT. As protein: CASSILGFRSNQPQHF. This rearrangement joins TRBV19 to TRBJ1-5, with D unresolved. The CDR3 is 16 residues long. Trimming shortened V by 2 bases and J by 0 bases, and 11 bases separated the two germline ends. CDR1 LNHDA and CDR2 SQIVND come from the germline V gene (reference sequence).